The 22 T cell receptor beta chains reported below all come from one sample, sequenced in a study of technical replicates of blood from a handful of donors (dated by TCRdb to the late 2010s). The library was obtained by the immunoSEQ multiplex PCR assay. Here the immuneACCESS table is served through TCRdb, limited to in-frame sequences with V and J called. Missing clones are a known gap in these copies; in checked studies unresolved V genes cover under half, and the rest lacks a known reason. The table for this sample lists under 45,000 clones; 96% of them were counted only once. Jointly, the top ten make up 0.37% of the sample. The sequencing sample was made of T cells isolated from PBMCs. The origin of the receptors is a human donor in good health.

The V gene is TRBV6-1, the J gene TRBJ2-6, with TRBD2 matching 7 bases. This CDR3 comprises 22 residues. CDR1 and CDR2 (germline): MNHNS, SASEGT. V was pared by 2 bases and J by 4 bases, with 23 bases of the junction left unmatched. The CDR3 DNA reads TGTGCCAGCAGTGAAAGGATGTGGGAGGGAATCGGGAGGAGATCCGGGGCCAACGTCCTGACTTTC. Protein sequence: CASSERMWEGIGRRSGANVLTF.

The chain links TRBV11-3 to TRBJ1-4; no definite D call. V was pared by 1 base and J by 2 bases, with 11 bases between. CDR3 length: 16 amino acids. Per the germline V gene, CDR1 is SGHNT and CDR2 is YENEEA. The CDR3 nucleotides read TGTGCCAGCAGCTTAGGAACGGGGAATACTAATGAAAAACTGTTTTTT. Translation gives CASSLGTGNTNEKLFF. Filled out from reference TRBV11-3 and TRBJ1-4, the complete variable domain reads EAGVVQSPRYKIIEKKQPVAFWCNPISGHNTLYWYLQNLGQGPELLIRYENEEAVDDSQLPKDRFSAERLKGVDSTLKIQPAELGDSAVYLCASSLGTGNTNEKLFFGSGTQLSVL.

The CDR3 DNA sequence: TGTGCCAGCAGTGAGTTGGACGGGGGATTGGATCAGCCCCAGCATTTT. It specifies CASSELDGGLDQPQHF. This rearrangement joins TRBV6-1 to TRBJ1-5; D possibly corresponds to TRBD1 (5 bases). V was clipped by 3 bases and J by 5 bases, with 17 bases between them. The CDR3 runs to 16 residues. Per germline, CDR1 MNHNS and CDR2 SASEGT.

The V call is TRBV5-6, the J call TRBJ2-3; 12 nucleotides align to TRBD1. The CDR3 runs 17 residues. CDR1 is SGHDT and CDR2 is YYEEEE in the germline V gene. V shed 4 bases and J 2 bases; nucleotides not matched to a gene: 8. The CDR3 DNA reads TGTGCCAGCAGCACTATCCCGGGACAGGGGGCCACAGATACGCAGTATTTT. This encodes CASSTIPGQGATDTQYF.

The chain carries TRBV9 and TRBJ2-7; 9 bases agree with TRBD2. From germline, CDR1 is SGDLS and CDR2 YYNGEE. The CDR3 spans 16 residues. The V segment lost 4 bases and the J segment 3 bases; nucleotides outside the gene matches: 11. Written as DNA, the CDR3 is TGTGCCAGCAGCCCCACGGTAGCGGGAGTTTTCTACGAGCAGTACTTC. Translation: CASSPTVAGVFYEQYF.

This chain links TRBV4-3 with TRBJ1-1; the D is unclear. This CDR3 spans 14 amino acids. The germline gives CDR1 LGHNA, CDR2 YSLEER. With 0 bases removed from V and 10 bases from J, the gap between germline ends came to 15 bases. CDR3: CASSQDWARLGAFF. The CDR3 DNA reads as TGCGCCAGCAGCCAAGATTGGGCTCGCCTTGGAGCTTTCTTT.

V gene TRBV23-1 combines with J gene TRBJ1-3; TRBD1 agrees at 7 bases. TRBV23-1 is given ORF status, its function remaining uncertain. V shed 0 bases, J shed 8 bases, and the junction held 16 bases outside the gene matches. The CDR3 has 18 residues. The CDR3 spells CASSQSFPGQVVRDTIYF. CDR3 coding DNA: TGCGCCAGCAGTCAATCTTTCCCCGGACAGGTTGTTCGGGACACCATATATTTT.

The gene calls are TRBV30 and TRBJ2-7; TRBD2 matches at 9 bases. Germline loops: CDR1 GTSNPN, CDR2 SVGIG (reference sequence). The J segment lost 3 bases and the V segment lost 0 bases, leaving 21 bases of the junction unmatched. The CDR3 loop spans 20 amino acids. The CDR3, as DNA: TGTGCCTGGAGTGTAGAGGGGCTAGCGGGGATCCAGTCATTACTCTACGAGCAGTACTTC. Its translation: CAWSVEGLAGIQSLLYEQYF.

This chain links TRBV27 with TRBJ1-3; no clear D. CDR1 and CDR2 (germline): MNHEY, SMNVEV (reference sequence). V lost 5 bases, J lost 7 bases, and 15 bases lay in between. The CDR3 contains 14 residues. The CDR3 loop reads CASSKDPWRNTIYF. The DNA for the CDR3 is TGTGCCAGCAGTAAAGACCCCTGGAGGAACACCATATATTTT.

The V and J genes are TRBV9 and TRBJ1-4, with TRBD1 as a possible D gene (5 bases). V was shortened by 0 bases and J by 0 bases, with 18 bases between the two germline ends. CDR3 length: 19 amino acids. Germline CDR1 reads SGDLS; CDR2 reads YYNGEE. CDR3 in amino acids: CASSVAGGADRATNEKLFF. CDR3 nucleotide sequence: TGTGCCAGCAGCGTAGCGGGGGGAGCGGACCGTGCAACTAATGAAAAACTGTTTTTT.

This clone was seen a single time. The V and J genes are TRBV5-1 and TRBJ2-7; 10 positions match TRBD1. V was pared by 2 bases and J by 3 bases, with 5 bases of the junction left unmatched. The V gene's germline CDR1 is SGHRS and CDR2 YFSETQ. The CDR3 is 15 amino acids. CDR3 nucleotides: TGCGCCAGCAGCTTAGGACAGGGGGGCCACTACGAGCAGTACTTC. Amino acids: CASSLGQGGHYEQYF.

The chain carries TRBV19 and TRBJ2-7; D is undetermined. The CDR3 runs to 12 residues. Germline V lookup: CDR1 LNHDA, CDR2 SQIVND (reference sequence). Trimming shortened V by 5 bases and J by 4 bases, and 9 bases separated the two germline ends. Written as DNA, the CDR3 is TGTGCCAGTAGTGCGGATACTTACGAGCAGTACTTC. Translation: CASSADTYEQYF.

The V gene is TRBV11-2, the J gene TRBJ2-7; tentative D call: TRBD2 (5 bases). CDR1 is SGHAT and CDR2 is FQNNGV in the germline V gene. CDR3 size: 12 residues. V lost 6 bases and J 4 bases, leaving 10 bases between the germline ends. The CDR3 reads CASSPDSYEQYF. The DNA of the CDR3 is TGTGCCAGCAGTCCGGACTCTTACGAGCAGTACTTC.

This clone showed up just once. V is TRBV30 and J is TRBJ1-5; perhaps TRBD1 as D (5 bases). Germline V CDR1 and CDR2: GTSNPN, SVGIG (reference sequence). The CDR3 consists of 14 residues. V gave up 1 base and J gave up 4 bases, with 11 bases separating them. The CDR3 bases are TGTGCCTGGAGTGGGGTGGGGGGGAATCAGCCCCAGCATTTT. The encoded protein is CAWSGVGGNQPQHF. Full variable domain (remainder filled in from reference TRBV30 and TRBJ1-5): SQTIHQWPATLVQPVGSPLSLECTVEGTSNPNLYWYRQAAGRGLQLLFYSVGIGQISSEVPQNLSASRPQDRQFILSSKKLLLSDSGFYLCAWSGVGGNQPQHFGDGTRLSIL.

This clone was detected once. J is TRBJ1-2 and V is TRBV30; D unresolved. The CDR3 has 12 residues. Deletions cut 5 bases from V and 8 bases from J, with 15 bases between. In germline, CDR1 is GTSNPN, CDR2 SVGIG (reference sequence). The CDR3 protein is CAWGPRTGGYTF. In DNA form, the CDR3 reads TGTGCCTGGGGACCCAGGACGGGGGGCTACACCTTC.

This chain uses TRBV27 with TRBJ2-7; D is unresolved. Trimming stripped 2 bases from V and 7 bases from J, with 12 bases between. CDR1 is MNHEY, CDR2 SMNVEV, per germline (reference sequence). This CDR3 spans 13 amino acids. DNA of the CDR3: TGTGCCAGCAGTTTAATGGGCGCTTATGAGCAGTACTTC. It is translated as CASSLMGAYEQYF.

V and J are TRBV29-1 and TRBJ1-2; D may be TRBD1 (5 bases). Germline CDR1 SQVTM, CDR2 ANQGSEA. The CDR3 spans 12 residues. Trimming pared 3 bases from V and 5 bases from J, leaving 10 bases between. This CDR3 is CSVEDKDYGYTF. CDR3 nucleotides: TGCAGCGTTGAGGACAAAGATTATGGCTACACCTTC.

The chain has TRBV5-8 and TRBJ2-1; D remains unclear. Deletions cut 0 bases from V and 2 bases from J, with 6 bases between. The germline CDR1 and CDR2 sequences are SGHTS and YDEGEE. CDR3 length: 14 amino acids. The CDR3 sequence: CASSLGVTYNEQFF. The CDR3 nucleotides read TGTGCCAGCAGCTTGGGAGTGACCTACAATGAGCAGTTCTTC.

The chain is built from TRBV7-2 and TRBJ1-5; weak D call: TRBD1 (6 bases). CDR3 length: 15 residues. V gave up 3 bases and J gave up 1 base, with 10 bases separating them. CDR1 is SGHTA and CDR2 is FQGNSA in the germline V gene. CDR3 nucleotides: TGTGCCAGCAGCTTGGGGGGGCTGAGCAATCAGCCCCAGCATTTT. Amino acids: CASSLGGLSNQPQHF.

The chain combines TRBV25-1 with TRBJ2-7, with a tentative D call TRBD2 (6 bases). V was cut by 7 bases and J by 5 bases, with 12 bases left in between. Germline-derived CDR1 and CDR2 are MGHDK and SYGVNS. The CDR3 consists of 12 residues. CDR3 sequence: CASINAGNEQYF. CDR3 DNA: TGTGCCAGCATTAACGCGGGAAACGAGCAGTACTTC.

The DNA for the CDR3 is TGTGCCAGCAGCATCGACAGGGGGCTCGACGAGCAGTACTTC. This codes for CASSIDRGLDEQYF. This rearrangement joins TRBV4-2 to TRBJ2-7, with 10 bases identical to TRBD1. Trimming removed 5 bases from V and 5 bases from J; junction bases left unmatched: 6. This CDR3 is 14 amino acids long. The germline V gene has CDR1 LGHNA and CDR2 YNFKEQ.

This chain uses TRBV15 with TRBJ1-1; possible D gene TRBD1, 6 bases. Germline V gene lookup returns CDR1 LNHNV and CDR2 YYDKDF (reference sequence). The CDR3 loop spans 14 amino acids. Deletions cut 3 bases from V and 0 bases from J, with 8 bases between. The CDR3 is CATSSTGMNTEAFF. The CDR3, as DNA: TGTGCCACCAGCAGTACAGGGATGAACACTGAAGCTTTCTTT. The entire variable domain, with the rest obtained from reference TRBV15 and TRBJ1-1, is as follows: DAMVIQNPRYQVTQFGKPVTLSCSQTLNHNVMYWYQQKSSQAPKLLFHYYDKDFNNEADTPDNFQSRRPNTSFCFLDIRSPGLGDTAMYLCATSSTGMNTEAFFGQGTRLTVV.